This TCR beta chain was observed in a study of immune evolution from preneoplasia to lung adenocarcinoma (dated by TCRdb to the early 2020s). A note on the overall study: HLA loss of heterozygosity was seen in roughly 6.6%, 14% and 36% of AIS, MIA and ADC lesions, and in no AAH lesions. POLYSOLVER was used to infer Class I HLA alleles from exome data, while LOHHLA was used to detect allele-specific HLA loss. The immune data were integrated with whole exome sequencing and methylation data obtained from the same cohort of nodules. TCR sequencing data came from approximately 51 patients. Sample size was determined by specimen availability and not by a prior power calculation. Immune contexture across lung adenocarcinoma precursors and invasive adenocarcinoma was profiled using immune gene expression, TCR sequencing and multiplex immunofluorescence. It was reported in the study that roughly 100 samples were used for TCR sequencing. Resected precursor lesions (AAH, AIS, MIA) and invasive adenocarcinomas were compared against paired morphologically normal lung tissue. The overall cohort comprised 40 to 55 patients with pulmonary nodules who underwent surgical resection. The study at large found these results: Findings were based on association rather than direct causation; larger cohorts with long-term follow-up and longitudinal biopsies were deemed needed. The highest T cell clonality was observed in KRAS-mutant nodules compared with EGFR-mutant or double wild-type lesions. Normal lung had the highest top T cell clone frequencies, which appeared to decline progressively from AAH through AIS, MIA and invasive adenocarcinoma. Because all patients were from Japan and China, applicability to Western populations was uncertain. Normal lung showed the highest clonality, whereas later-stage lesions appeared to have higher T cell density and diversity but lower clonality.

As for this clone: This clone's antigen is unknown. Base qualities are not recorded, but no much larger clone differs from it by a single base.

TCR beta CDR3 regions were sequenced from DNA using the immunoSEQ hsTCRbeta Kit. The original methods were these. The ImmunoSEQ Analyzer was used to analyse the TCR sequencing data. T cell clonality was defined as 1 minus Pielou's evenness, calculated on productive rearrangements. To measure T cell diversity, the inverse Simpson index was applied to productive templates. T cell density was defined as TCR beta template counts normalized to usable DNA, with usable DNA estimated by amplifying and sequencing housekeeping genes. Two-sided Kruskal-Wallis tests were used to compare TCR metrics across histologic stages. TCRdb took over this immuneACCESS table, retaining in-frame rearrangements with V and J assigned. Such tables are incomplete; in checked studies, under half of the missing clones stem from an unresolved V gene, and the remainder is unexplained. For V, J and clone size, that table is used; D and trimming come from the DNA. This sample has approximately 11,000 clones in its table, and approximately 90% of those were observed once. Roughly 3.5% of the sample lies in the top ten.

Including the terminal cysteine and phenylalanine, the CDR3 comprises 18 residues. Only the CDR3 portion is preserved as DNA: 54 bases, with reading frame beginning at the first base. From the germline V gene, CDR1 is SNHLY and CDR2 is FYNNEI. V loses 4 bases of germline sequence and J loses 0 bases, and the interval between the two ends is 19 bases. Between 2014 and 2017, the patients underwent resection in either Japan or China. Two lung cancer pathologists independently confirmed the histologic diagnosis of each case on H&E slides. Premalignant or tumor cells were enriched for nucleic acid extraction by macro-dissection performed after pathologic assessment. FFPE tissue was used for DNA isolation with the AllPrep DNA/RNA FFPE Kit.

Source material: FFPE invasive lung adenocarcinoma tissue. The cell subset or site label on this specimen signifies: frankly invasive lung adenocarcinoma (ADC). The sequence joins TRBV2 to TRBJ1-5, with a tentative D gene TRBD1 over 5 matching bases. The clonotype originates from a person between 65 and 80 years old with invasive lung adenocarcinoma. The DNA is as follows: TGTGCCAGCAGTGCGGCCAAACGGGGGACTGATAGCAATCAGCCCCAGCATTTT. This yields the protein CASSAAKRGTDSNQPQHF.